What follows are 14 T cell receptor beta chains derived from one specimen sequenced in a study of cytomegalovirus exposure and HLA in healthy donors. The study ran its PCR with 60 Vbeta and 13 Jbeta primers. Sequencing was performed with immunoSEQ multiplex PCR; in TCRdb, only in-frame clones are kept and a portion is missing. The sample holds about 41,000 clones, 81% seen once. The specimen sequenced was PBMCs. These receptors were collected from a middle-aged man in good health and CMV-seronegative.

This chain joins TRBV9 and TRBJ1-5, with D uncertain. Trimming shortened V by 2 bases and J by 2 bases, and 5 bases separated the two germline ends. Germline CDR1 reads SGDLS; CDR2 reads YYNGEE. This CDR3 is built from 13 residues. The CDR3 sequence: CASSVRGNQPQHF. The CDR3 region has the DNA TGTGCCAGCAGCGTGAGGGGCAATCAGCCCCAGCATTTT.

The DNA for the CDR3 is TGCGCCAGCAGCCAATGGCCTGGCCCCCAAGAGACCCAGTACTTC. This translates into CASSQWPGPQETQYF. The V gene is TRBV4-1, the J gene TRBJ2-5; D gene ambiguous. V was clipped by 2 bases and J by 1 base, with 11 bases between them. CDR3 length: 15 residues. Germline V lookup: CDR1 MGHRA, CDR2 YSYEKL.

For the CDR3, the DNA is TGTGCCAGCAGCCTACTAGCGGGAGGCGAGCAGTACTTC. This translates into CASSLLAGGEQYF. The rearrangement links TRBV6-6 to TRBJ2-7; 12 bases line up with TRBD2. CDR1 MNHNY and CDR2 SVGAGI come from the germline V gene (reference sequence). The trim removed 6 bases at V and 6 bases at J, leaving 3 bases unmatched. This CDR3 spans 13 amino acids.

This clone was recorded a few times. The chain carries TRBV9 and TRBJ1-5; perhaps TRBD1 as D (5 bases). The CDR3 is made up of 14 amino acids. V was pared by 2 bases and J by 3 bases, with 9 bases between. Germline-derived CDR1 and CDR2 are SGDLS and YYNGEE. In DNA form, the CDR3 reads TGTGCCAGCAGCGTCGGGGGTTACAATCAGCCCCAGCATTTT. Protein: CASSVGGYNQPQHF.

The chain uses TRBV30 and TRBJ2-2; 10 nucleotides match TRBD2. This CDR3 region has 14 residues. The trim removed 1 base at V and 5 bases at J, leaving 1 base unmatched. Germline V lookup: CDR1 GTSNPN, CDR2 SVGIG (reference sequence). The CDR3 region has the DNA TGTGCCTGGAGTGAGCGGGGGGGTACCGGGGAGCTGTTTTTT. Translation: CAWSERGGTGELFF.

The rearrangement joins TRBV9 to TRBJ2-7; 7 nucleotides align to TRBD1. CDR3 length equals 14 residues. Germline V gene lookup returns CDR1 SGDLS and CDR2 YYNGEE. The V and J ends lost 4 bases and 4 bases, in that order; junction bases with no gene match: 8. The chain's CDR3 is CASSPGQGEYEQYF. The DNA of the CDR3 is TGTGCCAGCAGCCCAGGCCAGGGGGAATACGAGCAGTACTTC. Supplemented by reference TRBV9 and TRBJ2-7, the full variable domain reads DSGVTQTPKHLITATGQRVTLRCSPRSGDLSVYWYQQSLDQGLQFLIQYYNGEERAKGNILERFSAQQFPDLHSELNLSSLELGDSALYFCASSPGQGEYEQYFGPGTRLTVT.

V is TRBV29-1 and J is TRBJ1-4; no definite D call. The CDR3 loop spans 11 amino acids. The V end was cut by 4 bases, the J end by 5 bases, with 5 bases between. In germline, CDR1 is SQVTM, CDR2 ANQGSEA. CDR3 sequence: CSVATNEKLFF. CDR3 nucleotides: TGCAGCGTTGCTACCAATGAAAAACTGTTTTTT.

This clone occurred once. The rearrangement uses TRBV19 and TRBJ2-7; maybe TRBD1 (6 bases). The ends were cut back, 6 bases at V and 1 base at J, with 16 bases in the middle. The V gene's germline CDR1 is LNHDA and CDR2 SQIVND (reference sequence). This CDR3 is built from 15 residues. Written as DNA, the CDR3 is TGTGCCAGTAGGACCCGGGACACCAGTTCCTACGAGCAGTACTTC. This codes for CASRTRDTSSYEQYF.

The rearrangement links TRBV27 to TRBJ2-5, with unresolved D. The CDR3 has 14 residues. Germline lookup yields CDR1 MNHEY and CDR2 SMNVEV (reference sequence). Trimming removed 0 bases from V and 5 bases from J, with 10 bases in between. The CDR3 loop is CASSLSVTWETQYF. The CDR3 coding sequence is TGTGCCAGCAGTTTATCGGTCACATGGGAGACCCAGTACTTC.

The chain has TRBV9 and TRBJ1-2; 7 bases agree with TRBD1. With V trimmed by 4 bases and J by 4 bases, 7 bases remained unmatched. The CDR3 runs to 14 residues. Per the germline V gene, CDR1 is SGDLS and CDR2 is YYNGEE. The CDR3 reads CASSPGQRAYGYTF. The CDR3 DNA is TGTGCCAGCAGCCCGGGACAGCGAGCCTATGGCTACACCTTC.

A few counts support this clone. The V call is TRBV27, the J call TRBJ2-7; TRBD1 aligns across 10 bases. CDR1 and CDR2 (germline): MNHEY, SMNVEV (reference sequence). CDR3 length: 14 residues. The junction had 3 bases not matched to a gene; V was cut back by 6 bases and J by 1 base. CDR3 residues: CASRGDRGSYEQYF. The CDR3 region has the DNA TGTGCCAGCAGGGGGGACAGGGGATCCTACGAGCAGTACTTC.

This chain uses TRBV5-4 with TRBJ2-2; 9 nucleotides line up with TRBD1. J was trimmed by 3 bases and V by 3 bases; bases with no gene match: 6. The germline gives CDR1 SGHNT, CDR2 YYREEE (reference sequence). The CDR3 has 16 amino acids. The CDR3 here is CASSSRRTGDTGELFF. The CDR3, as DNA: TGTGCCAGCAGCTCACGGAGGACAGGGGACACCGGGGAGCTGTTTTTT.

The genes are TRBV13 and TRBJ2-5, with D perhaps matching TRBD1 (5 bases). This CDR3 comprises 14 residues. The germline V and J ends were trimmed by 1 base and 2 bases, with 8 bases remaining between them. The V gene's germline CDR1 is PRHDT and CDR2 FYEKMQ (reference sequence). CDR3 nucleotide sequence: TGTGCCAGCAGCTTAGACAGGCGACAAGAGACCCAGTACTTC. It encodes CASSLDRRQETQYF.

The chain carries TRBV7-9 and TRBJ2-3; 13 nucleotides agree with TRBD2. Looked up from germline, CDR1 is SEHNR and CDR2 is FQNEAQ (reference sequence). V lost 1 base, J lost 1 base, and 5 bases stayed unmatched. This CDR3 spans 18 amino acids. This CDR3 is CASSLGSGTSGGTDTQYF. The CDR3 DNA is TGTGCCAGCAGCTTAGGATCCGGGACTAGCGGGGGCACAGATACGCAGTATTTT.